This is a list of T cell receptor beta chains from one sample in a study of blood T cell repertoires in COVID-19. TCRdb's copy holds only in-frame clones and misses some; the assay was immunoSEQ multiplex PCR. The table includes 150,000 to 200,000 clones, about four fifths detected once. The sequencing sample was made of peripheral blood. These receptors all come from a woman of 80 years or more with acute or convalescent COVID-19. Each CDR3 is given with its conserved first and last residue. The order of the fields is V gene, D gene, J gene, CDR3 protein. The D gene is left open where the match is weak.

>TRBV28|-|TRBJ2-2
CASRGGAGELFF
>TRBV7-8|-|TRBJ2-7
CASSVTSGQGYEQYF
>TRBV27|-|TRBJ1-1
CASRTGNTEAFF
>TRBV18|-|TRBJ1-3
CASSLSGQLSGNTIYF
>TRBV5-1|-|TRBJ2-7
CASSRGTRTSYEQYF
>TRBV30|-|TRBJ1-5
CAWSAGRSGNQPQHF
>TRBV30|-|TRBJ2-3
CAWSVEGGTDTQYF
>TRBV18|-|TRBJ1-2
CASSPSGAGRDGYTF
>TRBV6-2/TRBV6-3|TRBD1|TRBJ1-5
CASSRTGNHQPQHF
>TRBV28|-|TRBJ1-4
CASSRGVREKLFF
>TRBV6-6|-|TRBJ2-1
CASSYAGPYNEQFF
>TRBV28|TRBD2|TRBJ2-3
CASKTPLGGLAGVDTQYF
>TRBV6-5|TRBD1|TRBJ2-2
CASSQSGQAIGELFF
>TRBV30|-|TRBJ1-5
CAWRTPQGGQPQHF
>TRBV30|-|TRBJ1-5
CAWTPPRGGQPQHF
>TRBV7-2|TRBD2|TRBJ2-7
CASSLTGGFYEQYF
>TRBV11-3|-|TRBJ1-1
CASSLTRGTEAFF
>TRBV29-1|TRBD2|TRBJ2-1
CSVEDPGASGRNEQFF
>TRBV6-1|-|TRBJ1-1
CASSDLMGFGVRTEAFF
>TRBV7-9|-|TRBJ1-1
CASSFLQGFIAFF
>TRBV25-1|-|TRBJ1-1
CASSESGGNTEAFF
>TRBV28|-|TRBJ2-7
CASNTHGSVGYSYEQYF
>TRBV6-5|TRBD1|TRBJ1-5
CASSKTGGSNQPQHF
>TRBV2|TRBD2|TRBJ2-1
CASRDPSGGANEQFF
>TRBV5-1|-|TRBJ2-5
CASSLGGIAQETQYF
>TRBV28|-|TRBJ1-1
CASSRGEVTEAFF
>TRBV30|TRBD2|TRBJ2-3
CAWSTSGRTDTQYF
>TRBV18|TRBD1|TRBJ1-1
CASSLGTAARNTEAFF
>TRBV5-1|-|TRBJ2-1
CASSLAGSSYNEQFF
>TRBV20-1|TRBD2|TRBJ2-7
CSASALAGGQYEQYF
>TRBV5-1|TRBD1|TRBJ1-1
CASSSTGSNTEAFF
>TRBV4-1|-|TRBJ1-4
CASSQDRTNNEKLFF
>TRBV5-4|TRBD2|TRBJ2-7
CASSRTSYEQYF
>TRBV28|-|TRBJ1-1
CASSSFASPSNTEAFF
>TRBV1|-|TRBJ1-1
CTSSQDRDRAPILDTEAFF